This note documents a single T cell receptor beta chain sequence. Its specificity is unknown. The sample comes from a study of T cell responses to AZD1222 COVID-19 vaccine. Overall study results and limits: CD4 TCRs covered the whole spike, strongest at regions 160-218 and 743-854. Clonal diversity was possibly underestimated, and white British individuals and females predominated among donors.

The method was immunoSEQ multiplex PCR; TCRdb's version includes in-frame clones alone and lacks a portion of them. The sample yields about 110,000 clones, around 95% seen once. The CDR3 sequence is 15 residues long. Looked up from germline, CDR1 is MNHEY and CDR2 is SMNVEV (reference sequence). Germline trimming cut 5 bases from V and 7 bases from J; bases unmatched to any gene: 10. This sequence joins TRBV27 and TRBJ1-1; 10 nucleotides match TRBD1. The source of this sequence is an adult in good health. This specimen was peripheral blood, taken on day 0 of AZD1222 vaccination. The CDR3, as DNA: TGTGCCAGCAGTCCTCCAGGACAGGGGGGAGTTGAAGCTTTCTTT. This translates into CASSPPGQGGVEAFF.